Included here is one T cell receptor (beta chain) sequence, with context. Which antigen it targets is not known. One base away there is no much larger clone; base qualities are not given. Using the immunoSEQ hsTCRbeta Kit, TCR beta CDR3 regions were sequenced from DNA. In the paper's pipeline: The ImmunoSEQ Analyzer was used to analyse the TCR sequencing data. T cell clonality was defined as 1 minus Pielou's evenness computed on productive rearrangements. The inverse Simpson index, applied to productive templates, was used to measure T cell diversity. T cell density was defined as TCR beta template counts normalized to usable DNA, with usable DNA estimated by amplifying and sequencing housekeeping genes. Two-sided Kruskal-Wallis tests were used to compare TCR metrics between histologic stages. This is the immuneACCESS table as TCRdb keeps it, with only in-frame sequences that have V and J called. A part of the clones is gone; compared with another copy, unresolved V genes explain less than half, and the rest is unexplained. From that table come the V and J calls and clone size; the DNA was used to work out D and trimming. The sample table records under 8,000 clones; approximately 80% of these occur just once. The ten most abundant clones make up 5% to 6.5% of the sample.

Patients underwent resection in Japan or China between about 2013 and 2018. The histologic diagnosis of each case was independently confirmed on H&E slides by two lung cancer pathologists. The AllPrep DNA/RNA FFPE Kit was used to isolate DNA from FFPE tissue. The data stem from a study of immune evolution from preneoplasia to lung adenocarcinoma (dated by TCRdb to 2020 to 2023). The study in broad terms: The study profiled immune contexture across lung adenocarcinoma precursors and invasive adenocarcinoma using immune gene expression, TCR sequencing and multiplex immunofluorescence. TCR sequencing data came from approximately 51 patients. The immune data were combined with whole exome sequencing and methylation data from the same cohort of nodules. It was reported in the study that about a hundred samples were used for TCR sequencing. The overall cohort was made up of around 57 patients with pulmonary nodules who had surgical resection. Class I HLA alleles were inferred from exome data with POLYSOLVER, and allele-specific HLA loss was detected with LOHHLA. Sample size was determined by specimen availability and not by a prior power calculation. Resected precursor lesions (AAH, AIS, MIA) and invasive adenocarcinomas were compared against paired morphologically normal lung tissue. Broader findings and caveats from the paper: The findings were based on association rather than direct causation, and larger cohorts with long-term follow-up and longitudinal biopsies were deemed needed. The highest top T cell clone frequencies were observed in normal lung, and a progressive decrease in top T cell clone frequencies appeared to occur from AAH through AIS, MIA and invasive adenocarcinoma. Clonality was highest in normal lung, while later-stage lesions appeared to have lower clonality but higher T cell density and diversity. Because all patients were from Japan and China, applicability to Western populations was uncertain.

From its cysteine to its phenylalanine, the CDR3 spans 16 amino acids. Just the 48-base CDR3 DNA is kept, in frame starting at base 1. CDR1 SNHLY and CDR2 FYNNEI were looked up in the germline V gene. A distance of 12 bases separates the germline ends of V and J, which lose 6 bases and 0 bases respectively. This receptor was identified in a donor of 70 years or more with lung adenocarcinoma. This sequence uses TRBV2 and TRBJ2-6; the D gene cannot be resolved reliably. The sequencing input was FFPE adjacent normal lung tissue. The DNA sequence is TGTGCCAGCAGCTTGACACGAAGCTCTGGGGCCAACGTCCTGACTTTC. Its protein product is CASSLTRSSGANVLTF.